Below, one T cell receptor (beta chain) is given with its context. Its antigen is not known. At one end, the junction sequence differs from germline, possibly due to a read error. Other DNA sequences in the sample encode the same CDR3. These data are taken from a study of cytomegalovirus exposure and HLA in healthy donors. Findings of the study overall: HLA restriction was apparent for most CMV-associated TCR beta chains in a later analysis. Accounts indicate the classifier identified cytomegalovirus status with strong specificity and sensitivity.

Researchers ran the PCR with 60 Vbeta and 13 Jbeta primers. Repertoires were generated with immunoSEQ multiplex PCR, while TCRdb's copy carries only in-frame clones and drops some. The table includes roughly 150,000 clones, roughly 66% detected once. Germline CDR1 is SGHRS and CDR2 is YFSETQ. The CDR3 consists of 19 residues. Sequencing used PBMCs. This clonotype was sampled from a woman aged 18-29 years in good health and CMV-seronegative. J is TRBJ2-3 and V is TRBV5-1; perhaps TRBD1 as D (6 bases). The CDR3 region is CASSSDPGTILTSTDTQYF. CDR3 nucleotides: TGCGCCAGTAGCTCCGATCCCGGGACAATCCTGACTAGCACAGATACGCAGTATTTT. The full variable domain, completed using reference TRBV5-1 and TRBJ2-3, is KAGVTQTPRYLIKTRGQQVTLSCSPISGHRSVSWYQQTPGQGLQFLFEYFSETQRNKGNFPGRFSGRQFSNSRSEMNVSTLELGDSALYLCASSSDPGTILTSTDTQYFGPGTRLTVL.